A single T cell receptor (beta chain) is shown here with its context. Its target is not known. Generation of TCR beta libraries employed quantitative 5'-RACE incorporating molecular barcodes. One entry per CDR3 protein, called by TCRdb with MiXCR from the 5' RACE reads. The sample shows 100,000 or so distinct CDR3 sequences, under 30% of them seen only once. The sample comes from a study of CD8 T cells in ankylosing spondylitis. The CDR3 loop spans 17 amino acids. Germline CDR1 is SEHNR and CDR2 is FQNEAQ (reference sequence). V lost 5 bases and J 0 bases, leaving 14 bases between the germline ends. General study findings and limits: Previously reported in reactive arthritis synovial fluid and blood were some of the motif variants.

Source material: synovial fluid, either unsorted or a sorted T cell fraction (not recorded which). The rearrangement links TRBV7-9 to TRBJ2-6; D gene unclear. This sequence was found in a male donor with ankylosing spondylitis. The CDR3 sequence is CASSVSSKPSGANVLTF. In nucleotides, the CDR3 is TGTGCCAGCAGCGTATCTTCGAAGCCCTCTGGGGCCAACGTCCTGACTTTC.